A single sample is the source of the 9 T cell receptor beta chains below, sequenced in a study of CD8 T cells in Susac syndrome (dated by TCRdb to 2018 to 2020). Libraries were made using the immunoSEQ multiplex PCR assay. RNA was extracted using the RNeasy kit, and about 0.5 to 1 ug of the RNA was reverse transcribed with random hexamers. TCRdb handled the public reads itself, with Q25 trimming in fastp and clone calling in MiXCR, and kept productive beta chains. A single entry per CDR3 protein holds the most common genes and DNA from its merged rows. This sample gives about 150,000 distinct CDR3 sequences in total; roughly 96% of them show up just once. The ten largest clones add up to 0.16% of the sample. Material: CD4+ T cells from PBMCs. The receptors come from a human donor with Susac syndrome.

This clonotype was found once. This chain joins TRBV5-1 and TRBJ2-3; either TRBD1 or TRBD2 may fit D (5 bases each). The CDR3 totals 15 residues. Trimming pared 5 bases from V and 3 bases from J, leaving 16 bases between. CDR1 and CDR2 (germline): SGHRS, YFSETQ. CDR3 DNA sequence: TGCGCCAGCAGTCTTGGGACCACGGCAACAGATACGCAGTATTTT. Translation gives CASSLGTTATDTQYF.

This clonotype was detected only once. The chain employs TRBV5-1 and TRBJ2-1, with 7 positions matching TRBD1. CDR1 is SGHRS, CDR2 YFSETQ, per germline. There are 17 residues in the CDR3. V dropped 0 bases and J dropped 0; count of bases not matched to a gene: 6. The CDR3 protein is CASSLEGASGSYNEQFF. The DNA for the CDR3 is TGCGCCAGCAGCTTGGAGGGGGCTTCGGGCTCCTACAATGAGCAGTTCTTC.

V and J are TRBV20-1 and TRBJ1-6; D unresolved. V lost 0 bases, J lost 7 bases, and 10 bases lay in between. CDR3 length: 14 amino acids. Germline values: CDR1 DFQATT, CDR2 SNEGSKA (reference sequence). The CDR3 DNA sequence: TGCAGTGCTAGAGATATTCACGACAATTCACCCCTCCACTTT. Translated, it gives CSARDIHDNSPLHF.

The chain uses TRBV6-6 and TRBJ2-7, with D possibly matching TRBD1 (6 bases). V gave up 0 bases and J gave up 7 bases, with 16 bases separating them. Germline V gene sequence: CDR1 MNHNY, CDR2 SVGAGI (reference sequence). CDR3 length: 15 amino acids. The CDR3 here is CASSYSNTLRGEQYF. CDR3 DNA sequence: TGTGCCAGCAGTTACTCGAACACCCTAAGGGGGGAGCAGTACTTC.

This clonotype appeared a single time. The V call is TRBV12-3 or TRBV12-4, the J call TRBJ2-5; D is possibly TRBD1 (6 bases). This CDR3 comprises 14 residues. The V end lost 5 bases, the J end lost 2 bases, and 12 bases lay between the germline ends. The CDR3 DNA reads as TGTGCCAGCAGTCGTGGACAGCAACAAGAGACCCAGTACTTC. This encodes CASSRGQQQETQYF.

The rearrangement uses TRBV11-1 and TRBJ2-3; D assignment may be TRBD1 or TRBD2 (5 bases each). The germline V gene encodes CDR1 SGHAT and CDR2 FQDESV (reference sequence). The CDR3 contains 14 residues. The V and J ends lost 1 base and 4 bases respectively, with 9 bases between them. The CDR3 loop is CASSLDVGADTQYF. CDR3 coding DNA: TGTGCCAGCAGCTTAGACGTGGGGGCAGATACGCAGTATTTT.

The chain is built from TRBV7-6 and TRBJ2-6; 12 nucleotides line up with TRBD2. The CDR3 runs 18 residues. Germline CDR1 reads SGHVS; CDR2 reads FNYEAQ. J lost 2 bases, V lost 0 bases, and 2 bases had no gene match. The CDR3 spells CASSLALAGGAGANVLTF. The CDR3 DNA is TGTGCCAGCAGCTTAGCCCTAGCGGGGGGGGCTGGGGCCAACGTCCTGACTTTC.

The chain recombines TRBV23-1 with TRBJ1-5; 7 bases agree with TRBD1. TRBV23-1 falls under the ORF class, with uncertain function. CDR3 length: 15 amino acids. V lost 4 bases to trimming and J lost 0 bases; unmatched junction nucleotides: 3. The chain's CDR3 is CASSPGGSSNQPQHF. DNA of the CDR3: TGCGCCAGCAGTCCAGGGGGGAGTAGCAATCAGCCCCAGCATTTT.

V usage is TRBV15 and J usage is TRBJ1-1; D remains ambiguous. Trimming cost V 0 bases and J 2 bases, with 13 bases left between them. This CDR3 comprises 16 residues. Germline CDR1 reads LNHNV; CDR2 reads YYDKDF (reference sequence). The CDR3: CATSRDRQPVNTEAFF. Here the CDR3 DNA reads TGTGCCACCAGCAGAGATCGTCAGCCGGTTAACACTGAAGCTTTCTTT.